Listed below are T cell receptor beta chains from one sample, sequenced in a study of radiotherapy plus CTLA-4 blockade in lung cancer. Only in-frame clones appear in the TCRdb table, and some are missing; sequencing was by immunoSEQ multiplex PCR. The repertoire consists of about 1,500 clones, with 70% to 90% occurring once and the leading ten covering over 8%. The sample was tumor tissue, taken from a patient treated with radiotherapy plus ipilimumab. These receptors were obtained from a human donor with non-small cell lung cancer who had a complete response to radiotherapy plus ipilimumab. CDR3s include the opening cysteine and the closing phenylalanine or tryptophan. D genes are given only for firm matches. Expanded clones are given a class, and other clones once, few, many or no size at all.

size	V	D	J	length	DNA	CDR3
NA	TRBV6-5	NA	TRBJ1-1	14	TGTGCCAGCAGTCCCACCCGGACGAACACTGAAGCTTTCTTT	CASSPTRTNTEAFF
NA	TRBV13	NA	TRBJ2-7	13	TGTGCCAGCAGCTTCGGAGACACCTACGAGCAGTACTTC	CASSFGDTYEQYF
NA	TRBV9	NA	TRBJ1-1	13	TGTGCCAGCAGTAGACAGGCGGACACTGAAGCTTTCTTT	CASSRQADTEAFF
NA	TRBV7-8	TRBD1	TRBJ2-7	17	TGTGCCAGCAGCTTAGCGCTCGGACAGGGGGAGGGCTACGAGCAGTACTTC	CASSLALGQGEGYEQYF
NA	TRBV7-2	TRBD1	TRBJ1-2	17	TGTGCCAGCAGTCATAGGGTTCTGGGACAGGGGGCGAGTGGCTACACCTTC	CASSHRVLGQGASGYTF
NA	TRBV10-1	NA	TRBJ2-3	14	TGCGCCAGCAGTGAGAATAGCAGGACGGATACGCAGTATTTT	CASSENSRTDTQYF
NA	TRBV7-2	TRBD1	TRBJ2-5	15	TGTGCCAGCAGCTTAGGAGGGACAGGGGCGCAGACCCAGTACTTC	CASSLGGTGAQTQYF
NA	TRBV5-1	TRBD2	TRBJ2-1	16	TGCGCCAGCAGCCAATCGGGACTAGCGGGAAGGTTTGAGCAGTTCTTC	CASSQSGLAGRFEQFF
NA	TRBV27	TRBD1	TRBJ2-5	18	TGTGCCAGCAGTTCCTCCCTTCGAGGACAGGGGCCGAGGGAGACCCAGTACTTC	CASSSSLRGQGPRETQYF
NA	TRBV7-2	TRBD1	TRBJ2-1	12	TGTGCCAGCAGCTTGTCCGGACAGGTTCAGTTCTTC	CASSLSGQVQFF
NA	TRBV9	NA	TRBJ1-2	18	TGTGCCAGCAGCGTAGAAGGAGACAGACTCAGGGTGAACTATGGCTACACCTTC	CASSVEGDRLRVNYGYTF
NA	TRBV5-1	NA	TRBJ1-1	15	TGCGCCAGCAGCTTGGCGGAAGTTATGAACACTGAAGCTTTCTTT	CASSLAEVMNTEAFF
NA	TRBV7-9	NA	TRBJ1-4	16	TGTGCCAGCAGCTTATCGGGGGGCGGGAAGAATGAAAAACTGTTTTTT	CASSLSGGGKNEKLFF
NA	TRBV19	NA	TRBJ2-1	13	TGTGCCAGTAGATACAGGGAGGTTTATGAGCAGTTCTTC	CASRYREVYEQFF
NA	TRBV15	NA	TRBJ2-3	15	TGTGCCACCAGCAGGAGGACCGTAGTTTCAGATACGCAGTATTTT	CATSRRTVVSDTQYF
NA	TRBV9	TRBD1	TRBJ1-2	15	TGTGCCAGCAGCGTATCCGGGACAGCTTACTATGGCTACACCTTC	CASSVSGTAYYGYTF
NA	TRBV7-2	NA	TRBJ2-3	15	TGTGCCAGCAGCTTAGCGGGGACTGCCTCAGATACGCAGTATTTT	CASSLAGTASDTQYF
NA	TRBV5-1	TRBD1	TRBJ1-1	15	TGCGCCAGCCACGAAGGGGGCGGTATGAACACTGAAGCTTTCTTT	CASHEGGGMNTEAFF
NA	TRBV11-3	NA	TRBJ2-1	15	TGTGCCAGCAGCTTAATCCGCGGGCGAGGCAATGAGCAGTTCTTC	CASSLIRGRGNEQFF
NA	TRBV10-2	NA	TRBJ1-2	12	TGCGCCAGCAGCTTGACAAGTTCGGACTACACCTTC	CASSLTSSDYTF
NA	TRBV2	NA	TRBJ2-3	15	TGTGCCAGCAGTGAAGTGACAGGGAGGACAGATACGCAGTATTTT	CASSEVTGRTDTQYF
NA	TRBV6-5	NA	TRBJ2-2	16	TGTGCCAGCAGTTACCCCCGCCTTCGGGGGTCCGGGGAGCTGTTTTTT	CASSYPRLRGSGELFF
NA	TRBV10-2	NA	TRBJ1-5	14	TGCGCCAGCATGAGGGGTTGGGGCAATCAGCCCCAGCATTTT	CASMRGWGNQPQHF
NA	TRBV7-8	NA	TRBJ2-1	12	TGTGCCAGCAGCCCGACAGGAAATGAGCAGTTCTTC	CASSPTGNEQFF
once	TRBV15	TRBD1	TRBJ1-1	17	TGTGCCACCAGCAGACCCGGGGGACGACAGGGGAGCACTGAAGCTTTCTTT	CATSRPGGRQGSTEAFF
NA	TRBV7-9	NA	TRBJ2-3	14	TGTGCCAGCAGCTTAGAAGGGCTCACAGATACGCAGTATTTT	CASSLEGLTDTQYF
NA	TRBV7-9	TRBD1	TRBJ1-1	15	TGTGCCAGCAGCTCGTGGATTCCGGGACAGCCAGAAGCTTTCTTT	CASSSWIPGQPEAFF
NA	TRBV10-3	TRBD2	TRBJ2-1	18	TGTGCCATCAGTGAGAGCGCTAGCGGGAGTGAGGACTACAATGAGCAGTTCTTC	CAISESASGSEDYNEQFF
once	TRBV11-2	NA	TRBJ1-2	13	TGTGCCAGCAGATCCGGGCCTACTTATGGCTACACCTTC	CASRSGPTYGYTF
NA	TRBV10-3	TRBD2	TRBJ2-1	17	TGTGCCATCAGTGAGTCCCATAGCGGGAGGGCCCACAATGAGCAGTTCTTC	CAISESHSGRAHNEQFF
NA	TRBV11-3	NA	TRBJ1-4	14	TGTGCCAGCAGCTTCCTGACAGAAACTGAAAAACTGTTTTTT	CASSFLTETEKLFF
NA	TRBV18	TRBD1	TRBJ1-2	15	TGTGCCAGCTCACCAGGGACAGTTATTAACTATGGCTACACCTTC	CASSPGTVINYGYTF
NA	TRBV4-3	TRBD2	TRBJ2-7	16	TGCGCCAGCAGCCAAGATCGGGCCGTGGCTAGCGGCGAGCAGTACTTC	CASSQDRAVASGEQYF
NA	TRBV6-1	NA	TRBJ2-1	12	TGTGCCAGCAGGCCTGGGGGTCGCGAGCAGTTCTTC	CASRPGGREQFF
NA	TRBV29-1	TRBD1	TRBJ1-5	14	TGCAGCGTGTCCGGGACAGATATTAATCAGCCCCAGCATTTT	CSVSGTDINQPQHF
NA	TRBV25-1	TRBD1	TRBJ2-2	14	TGTACCAGCGGAAACAGGGGCAGCACCGGGGAGCTGTTTTTT	CTSGNRGSTGELFF
once	TRBV29-1	NA	TRBJ1-3	13	TGCAGCGTCGAGGGGGACTCTGGAAACACCATATATTTT	CSVEGDSGNTIYF
NA	TRBV19	NA	TRBJ1-1	12	TGTGCCACCGGGACACTGAACACTGAAGCTTTCTTT	CATGTLNTEAFF
NA	TRBV6-1	NA	TRBJ1-5	14	TGTGCCAGCACTAACACGGGGAGCAATCAGCCCCAGCATTTT	CASTNTGSNQPQHF
NA	TRBV6-5	NA	TRBJ1-4	15	TGTGCCAGCAGTTACTCGATGAAGGGGAATGAAAAACTGTTTTTT	CASSYSMKGNEKLFF
NA	TRBV4-1	TRBD1	TRBJ2-2	16	TGCGCCAGCAGCAGTTTCCAGGGGGCGAACACCGGGGAGCTGTTTTTT	CASSSFQGANTGELFF
NA	TRBV6-5	NA	TRBJ2-5	14	TGTGCCAGCAGTTACTTCGGGGTTCGGGAGACCCAGTACTTC	CASSYFGVRETQYF
NA	TRBV7-9	NA	TRBJ2-1	12	TGTGCCAGCAGCTTTCTCCGAGGGGAGCAGTTCTTC	CASSFLRGEQFF
NA	TRBV18	NA	TRBJ1-1	13	TGTGCCAGCTCCTTGGAGGGGAGAACTGAAGCTTTCTTT	CASSLEGRTEAFF
NA	TRBV5-1	TRBD1	TRBJ1-4	15	TGCGCCAGCGCGTCCACGGGACAGTTAAATGAAAAACTGTTTTTT	CASASTGQLNEKLFF